These 18 T cell receptor beta chains were all obtained from the same sample, sequenced in a study of OX40 agonist ivuxolimab in advanced cancers. The receptor library was made with the immunoSEQ multiplex PCR assay. TCRdb's version of the immuneACCESS table is confined to in-frame rearrangements and falls short of the full clone set. An unresolved V gene accounts for under half of the shortfall where checked; the remainder is of unknown origin. For this sample there are around 68,000 clones; about 89% appear just once. 0.3% to 0.35% of the sample rests with the top ten. The sequencing here drew on CD4+ or CD8+ T cells sorted from blood, taken in a trial of the OX40 agonist ivuxolimab. Receptors were obtained from an adult with an advanced solid tumor such as melanoma, head and neck, liver or kidney cancer.

The rearrangement links TRBV5-1 to TRBJ2-1; no definite D call. The CDR3 is made up of 15 amino acids. Germline CDR1 and CDR2: SGHRS and YFSETQ. The V gene lost 4 bases and the J gene lost 1 base, with 12 bases spanning the gap. The CDR3 coding sequence is TGCGCCAGCAGCACCGGATTCAGGTCCTACAATGAGCAGTTCTTC. It is translated as CASSTGFRSYNEQFF.

V usage is TRBV27 and J usage is TRBJ2-1; TRBD1 or TRBD2 may be the D gene (5 bases each). V lost 5 bases to trimming and J lost 10 bases, with 15 bases between them. CDR1 is MNHEY and CDR2 is SMNVEV in the germline V gene (reference sequence). The CDR3 totals 13 residues. The CDR3 bases are TGTGCCAGCAGTCCACCGGGGCTAGAAGAGCAGTTCTTC. Amino acid sequence: CASSPPGLEEQFF.

The V call is TRBV9, the J call TRBJ2-7; TRBD1 agrees at 7 bases. The CDR3 has 14 amino acids. J lost 2 bases, V lost 4 bases, and 6 bases had no gene match. Germline V gene lookup returns CDR1 SGDLS and CDR2 YYNGEE. CDR3 region: CASSPDRATYEQYF. CDR3 DNA sequence: TGTGCCAGCAGCCCAGACAGGGCCACCTACGAGCAGTACTTC.

This chain uses TRBV6-1 with TRBJ2-1, with 9 bases fitting TRBD2. V lost 11 bases, J lost 6 bases, and 11 bases stayed unmatched. Germline V gives CDR1 MNHNS, CDR2 SASEGT. The CDR3 loop spans 14 amino acids. In DNA form, the CDR3 reads TGTGCCTGCGGCCTGGGACTAGCAGGCAATGAGCAGTTCTTC. It encodes CACGLGLAGNEQFF.

The gene calls are TRBV10-3 and TRBJ1-5, with 7 positions matching TRBD1. After removal of 5 bases from V and 7 bases from J, the junction contained 8 bases not matched to a gene. The germline CDR1 and CDR2 sequences are ENHRY and SYGVKD. The CDR3 covers 14 residues. The CDR3 here is CAISRDREVQPQHF. In nucleotides, the CDR3 is TGTGCCATCAGTAGAGACAGGGAGGTGCAGCCCCAGCATTTT.

V gene TRBV7-2 combines with J gene TRBJ2-3, with 11 nucleotides matching TRBD2. Losses at the gene ends were 5 bases for V and 1 base for J; bases not matched to a gene: 5. This CDR3 has 16 residues. Germline CDR1 and CDR2: SGHTA and FQGNSA. The CDR3 here is CASSPISGRGTDTQYF. CDR3 in DNA: TGTGCCAGCAGCCCGATTAGCGGGAGGGGCACAGATACGCAGTATTTT.

The chain is built from TRBV28 and TRBJ1-2, with D perhaps TRBD1 (6 bases). The germline gives CDR1 MDHEN, CDR2 SYDVKM. V dropped 6 bases and J dropped 4 bases, with 18 bases sitting between them. This CDR3 has 15 amino acids. CDR3 in amino acids: CASRKQEGGVYGYTF. CDR3 bases: TGTGCCAGCAGGAAACAGGAAGGGGGGGTCTATGGCTACACCTTC.

The chain uses TRBV6-4 and TRBJ2-2, with D unresolved. The CDR3 extends over 14 amino acids. Trimming shortened V by 0 bases and J by 4 bases, and 6 bases separated the two germline ends. CDR1 MRHNA and CDR2 SNTAGT come from the germline V gene. The CDR3 sequence is CASSDSWFTGELFF. In DNA form, the CDR3 reads TGTGCCAGCAGTGACTCCTGGTTCACCGGGGAGCTGTTTTTT.

The rearrangement links TRBV13 to TRBJ2-7; D unclear. Germline V gene data show CDR1 as PRHDT and CDR2 as FYEKMQ (reference sequence). Trimming shortened V by 5 bases and J by 1 base, and 9 bases separated the two germline ends. The CDR3 contains 13 residues. CDR3 residues: CASSPDPSYEQYF. The CDR3 DNA reads TGTGCCAGCAGCCCCGACCCTTCCTACGAGCAGTACTTC.

This clone was observed a single time. This chain uses TRBV27 with TRBJ1-2; D gene uncertain. The germline V gene encodes CDR1 MNHEY and CDR2 SMNVEV (reference sequence). This CDR3 spans 15 amino acids. Trimming took 5 bases from V and 4 from J, leaving 17 bases between them. The CDR3 loop reads CASSATNRGFYGYTF. CDR3 coding DNA: TGTGCCAGCAGTGCAACTAACCGAGGGTTCTATGGCTACACCTTC.

This sequence joins TRBV19 and TRBJ1-2, with 7 nucleotides matching TRBD1. This CDR3 has 21 amino acids. With 3 bases clipped from V and 6 bases from J, the junction kept 28 bases outside the gene matches. Germline CDR1 reads LNHDA; CDR2 reads SQIVND (reference sequence). This CDR3 reads CASSIRGQGQAGGPPIHGYTF. CDR3 coding DNA: TGTGCCAGTAGTATTCGGGGGCAGGGCCAGGCAGGGGGTCCTCCGATCCATGGCTACACCTTC.

The genes are TRBV4-1 and TRBJ2-2; 7 positions agree with TRBD1. This CDR3 has 17 residues. With V trimmed by 0 bases and J by 0 bases, 4 bases remained unmatched. CDR1 is MGHRA, CDR2 YSYEKL, per germline. The CDR3: CASSQDPQGANTGELFF. Written as DNA, the CDR3 is TGCGCCAGCAGCCAAGATCCCCAGGGGGCGAACACCGGGGAGCTGTTTTTT.

The chain employs TRBV7-7 and TRBJ2-2; TRBD2 aligns across 9 bases. CDR3 size: 18 residues. Trimming took 5 bases from V and 4 from J; bases not matched to a gene: 14. Germline V gives CDR1 SSHAT, CDR2 FNYEAQ (reference sequence). The CDR3 sequence is CASSPLPGTSSGTGELFF. The CDR3, as DNA: TGTGCCAGCAGCCCCCTCCCAGGGACTAGCTCGGGCACCGGGGAGCTGTTTTTT.

This rearrangement joins TRBV19 to TRBJ1-1; maybe TRBD1 (6 bases). The germline V gene encodes CDR1 LNHDA and CDR2 SQIVND (reference sequence). The CDR3 totals 16 residues. Trimming left V 6 bases short and J 3 bases short, with 20 bases between. CDR3 coding DNA: TGTGCCAGTAGCATCCCTCGGGGGGGGCTATACACTGAAGCTTTCTTT. Protein product: CASSIPRGGLYTEAFF.

The chain recombines TRBV5-1 with TRBJ2-5, with a weak D call TRBD2 (6 bases). Germline V CDR1 and CDR2: SGHRS, YFSETQ. The CDR3 has 16 amino acids. The V end lost 0 bases, the J end lost 4 bases, and 16 bases lay between the germline ends. The CDR3 sequence is CASSLEIGSRGETQYF. The CDR3 nucleotides read TGCGCCAGCAGCTTGGAAATCGGGAGCCGAGGAGAGACCCAGTACTTC.

This clone appeared a single time. The V gene is TRBV6-1, the J gene TRBJ2-4; D is undetermined. The CDR3 totals 16 residues. Trimming cost V 0 bases and J 0 bases, with 9 bases left between them. Germline V gene lookup returns CDR1 MNHNS and CDR2 SASEGT. The CDR3 region has the DNA TGTGCCAGCAGTGAAGCCCATGGGCTAGCCAAAAACATTCAGTACTTC. Protein: CASSEAHGLAKNIQYF.

Here the CDR3 DNA reads TGCAGCGTTGAAACGGGGACAGGGAACCAAGAGACCCAGTACTTC. Protein product: CSVETGTGNQETQYF. This rearrangement joins TRBV29-1 to TRBJ2-5; 9 bases map to TRBD1. V was pared by 2 bases and J by 0 bases, with 4 bases of the junction left unmatched. Germline assignment: CDR1 SQVTM and CDR2 ANQGSEA. CDR3 length equals 15 residues.

This clone was observed a single time. The rearrangement uses TRBV25-1 and TRBJ2-5; TRBD1 agrees at 7 bases. Germline V gene lookup returns CDR1 MGHDK and CDR2 SYGVNS. The V gene end was trimmed by 1 base and the J gene end by 3 bases; junction bases not matched to a gene: 5. The CDR3 extends over 15 amino acids. CDR3 loop: CASSEWTGGKETQYF. The CDR3, as DNA: TGTGCCAGCAGTGAATGGACAGGAGGTAAAGAGACCCAGTACTTC.